This T cell receptor (beta chain) was profiled in a study of blood T cell repertoires in COVID-19. Study summary: Sources were T cells, B-cell-depleted T cells, or PBMCs; the material itself was cDNA or gDNA.

TCRdb's table, derived via immunoSEQ multiplex PCR, lists solely in-frame clones and lacks some. This table has 9,500 to 15,000 clones, over 55% appearing once. V dropped 5 bases and J dropped 2 bases, with 18 bases sitting between them. The CDR3 totals 16 residues. Germline V gene sequence: CDR1 SGHTA, CDR2 FQGNSA. The TCR was taken from a man in his sixties with COVID-19, enrolled during active disease. Sequencing input: peripheral blood. The J gene is TRBJ1-1, the V gene TRBV7-2, with D unclear. In nucleotides, the CDR3 is TGTGCCAGCAGCGTACGCCCGGGGTTTCGAAACACTGAAGCTTTCTTT. Protein: CASSVRPGFRNTEAFF.